This T cell receptor beta chain originates from a study of blood T cell repertoires in COVID-19. The data were produced by immunoSEQ multiplex PCR, yet TCRdb's version contains in-frame clones alone and is incomplete. Found here are more than 200,000 clones, approximately 86% of them singletons; the top ten hold around 5.1%. J was trimmed by 4 bases and V by 1 base; bases with no gene match: 6. From germline, CDR1 is MNHEY and CDR2 SMNVEV (reference sequence). CDR3 length equals 15 residues. Sample: peripheral blood. This receptor was obtained from a woman aged 55-70 years with COVID-19, enrolled during active disease. V and J are TRBV27 and TRBJ1-1; 7 bases are shared with TRBD1. As DNA, the CDR3 is TGTGCCAGCAGTTTATTGAGGGGGCGCGTCACTGAAGCTTTCTTT. This codes for CASSLLRGRVTEAFF.